The rows below give T cell receptor beta chains drawn from one sample of a study of shared clonotypes between healthy human individuals. Clones were sequenced by immunoSEQ multiplex PCR, and TCRdb holds only the in-frame ones, with some missing. This table holds roughly 2.1 million clones, approximately 94% found once. The specimen sequenced was naive CD8+ T cells from PBMCs. These receptor sequences come from a man younger than 30 in good health. Some clones in this sample may be carry-over from other donors' samples. CDR3s include the opening cysteine and the closing phenylalanine or tryptophan. D genes are given only for firm matches. Part of the rows lack a size; the others show once, few, many or a class for expanded clones.

.	TRBV10-2	TRBJ2-7	.	TGCGCCAGCTGGTACGGTTCCTACGAGCAGTACTTC	CASWYGSYEQYF
.	TRBV5-6	TRBJ1-5	.	TGTGCCAGCAGCTTGGCTTGGGAAAATCAGCCCCAGCATTTT	CASSLAWENQPQHF
few	TRBV7-9	TRBJ1-1	TRBD1	TGTGCCAGCAGCACCCGACAGGGATTAAACACTGAAGCTTTCTTT	CASSTRQGLNTEAFF
.	TRBV28	TRBJ1-5	TRBD1	TGTGCCAGCAGAATCGACAGGGGAAATCAGCCCCAGCATTTT	CASRIDRGNQPQHF
.	TRBV9	TRBJ2-5	.	TGTGCCAGCAGCGCTAGGATCCGGGAGACCCAGTACTTC	CASSARIRETQYF
.	TRBV7-3	TRBJ2-1	.	TGTGCCAGCAGCTTCGGCGGACGGGGAAATGAGCAGTTCTTC	CASSFGGRGNEQFF
.	TRBV7-6	TRBJ2-6	TRBD1	TGTGCCAGCAGCTTAGGCCGACAGGGTCACTCTGGGGCCAACGTCCTGACTTTC	CASSLGRQGHSGANVLTF
.	TRBV28	TRBJ2-7	TRBD2	TGTGCCAGTCTACCTAGCGGGTCCACCTACGAGCAGTACTTC	CASLPSGSTYEQYF
.	TRBV28	TRBJ2-1	TRBD2	TGTGCCAGCATTGACTCGAGACTAGCCCGAAACTCCTACAATGAGCAGTTCTTC	CASIDSRLARNSYNEQFF
.	TRBV11-3	TRBJ2-1	TRBD2	TGTGCCAGCAGCGTAAACGAGGGACTAGCGGGAGGGACCGTATACAATGAGCAGTTCTTC	CASSVNEGLAGGTVYNEQFF
once	TRBV27	TRBJ2-2	.	TGTGCCAGCAGCCCCCTGGGGGAAAACACCGGGGAGCTGTTTTTT	CASSPLGENTGELFF
.	TRBV30	TRBJ2-7	TRBD1	TGTGCCTGGAGTGTCCCTGAGGGACAGGGCCACGAGCAGTACTTC	CAWSVPEGQGHEQYF
.	TRBV4-3	TRBJ2-3	.	TGCGCCAGCAGCCAAGATGGGGACAACACAGATACGCAGTATTTT	CASSQDGDNTDTQYF
.	TRBV27	TRBJ2-7	.	TGTGCCAGCAGTCCCCTACGGGAAGCCATCTCCTACGAGCAGTACTTC	CASSPLREAISYEQYF
.	TRBV19	TRBJ1-1	.	TGTGCCAGTAGTTCTATACAAATTGACTCCATCTTAAACACTGAAGCTTTCTTT	CASSSIQIDSILNTEAFF
.	TRBV7-8	TRBJ2-7	TRBD1	TGTGCCAGCAGCCCTGGGACAGTCTACGAGCAGTACTTC	CASSPGTVYEQYF
.	TRBV19	TRBJ2-7	.	TGTGCCAGTAGTGCCGAGCTAGGTCCGTATTATTCGAGCTCCTACGAGCAGTACTTC	CASSAELGPYYSSSYEQYF
.	TRBV11-2	TRBJ2-1	.	TGTGCCAGCAGCTCCCCATTTTACGATGAGCAGTTCTTC	CASSSPFYDEQFF
.	TRBV2	TRBJ2-1	TRBD2	TGTGCCAGCAGTACTAGCGGGGTATACAATGAGCAGTTCTTC	CASSTSGVYNEQFF
.	TRBV28	TRBJ1-4	TRBD1	TGTGCCAGCAGCCCCAGGGGGGGCACTAATGAAAAACTGTTTTTT	CASSPRGGTNEKLFF
.	TRBV10-3	TRBJ2-5	.	TGTGCCATCAGTGACCCAGGGTACCAAGAGACCCAGTACTTC	CAISDPGYQETQYF
.	TRBV28	TRBJ1-2	TRBD1	TGTGCCAGCGGTCCCTGGGCGGACAGGGCCTGGTATGGCTACACCTTC	CASGPWADRAWYGYTF
once	TRBV6-1	TRBJ2-5	TRBD2	TGTGCCAGCAGTGCCCGGGGGACTAGCGAGACCCAGTACTTC	CASSARGTSETQYF
.	TRBV11-3	TRBJ2-7	.	TGTGCCAGCAGCTTACTCGGGAGTATCTACGAGCAGTACTTC	CASSLLGSIYEQYF
.	TRBV19	TRBJ2-7	.	TGTGCCAGTAAACCTCCCGGGGAGTACTACGAGCAGTACTTC	CASKPPGEYYEQYF
.	TRBV9	TRBJ2-2	.	TGTGCCAGCAGCGTCAGAGAGGGAACCGGGGAGCTGTTTTTT	CASSVREGTGELFF
.	TRBV9	TRBJ2-3	.	TGTGCCAGCAGCGTAGGGGGGGAGAAAACAGATACGCAGTATTTT	CASSVGGEKTDTQYF
.	TRBV27	TRBJ2-3	.	TGTGCCAGCACCAAAGGGGACAGCACAGATACGCAGTATTTT	CASTKGDSTDTQYF
.	TRBV7-2	TRBJ2-3	TRBD2	TGTGCCAGCAGCCCCATGAGCGGGAGGGGGTTAGATACGCAGTATTTT	CASSPMSGRGLDTQYF
.	TRBV28	TRBJ1-3	.	TGTGCCAGCAGTTTCTTGGTGGACGGAAACACCATATATTTT	CASSFLVDGNTIYF
once	TRBV28	TRBJ1-5	.	TGTGCCAGCTCCACCTCCTACAGGACCCACAATCAGCCCCAGCATTTT	CASSTSYRTHNQPQHF
.	TRBV5-6	TRBJ1-2	.	TGTGCCAGCAGCCCCTTCGGCCAGGGCCCCTTCAAAAGGCACTATGGCTACACCTTC	CASSPFGQGPFKRHYGYTF
.	TRBV30	TRBJ2-4	.	TGTGCCTGGAGTGTTAGTGGGTTGACATCTCCGGCGGACATTCAGTACTTC	CAWSVSGLTSPADIQYF
.	TRBV15	TRBJ2-1	.	TGTGCCACCAGGGGCCTCCGAGGTACGGGTGAGCAGTTCTTC	CATRGLRGTGEQFF
.	TRBV13	TRBJ2-7	TRBD2	TGTGCCAGCAGCTTCTTAGCGGGAGGGTGGCACGAGCAGTACTTC	CASSFLAGGWHEQYF
.	TRBV5-4	TRBJ2-7	.	TGTGCCAGCAGCTTGTGGGGGTACGAGCAGTACTTC	CASSLWGYEQYF
.	TRBV7-9	TRBJ1-4	.	TGTGCCAGCAGCTACAGGACCGCGGATGAAAAACTGTTTTTT	CASSYRTADEKLFF
.	TRBV28	TRBJ2-4	.	TGTGCCAGCATGAAATTGGGCACAGTAGCCAAAAACATTCAGTACTTC	CASMKLGTVAKNIQYF
.	TRBV4-1	TRBJ2-3	.	TGCGCCAGCAGCCACTATCTAGCGTGGAGTAGCACAGATACGCAGTATTTT	CASSHYLAWSSTDTQYF
.	TRBV6-5	TRBJ2-7	TRBD2	TGTGCCAGCAGTCGCGGGCTAGCGGCCACCTACGAGCAGTACTTC	CASSRGLAATYEQYF
.	TRBV9	TRBJ1-1	.	TGTGCCAGCAGCACGGGACAGAACACTGAAGCTTTCTTT	CASSTGQNTEAFF
.	TRBV7-9	TRBJ1-6	.	TGTGCCAGCAGTTCAGATAGTCGCCAGAACTATAATTCACCCCTCCACTTT	CASSSDSRQNYNSPLHF
.	TRBV4-1	TRBJ2-3	TRBD1	TGCGCCAGCAGCCCCCGACAGGGAAGAATTGGTACGCAGTATTTT	CASSPRQGRIGTQYF
few	TRBV5-6	TRBJ1-1	.	TGTGCCAGCCGCATGGAGAACACTGAAGCTTTCTTT	CASRMENTEAFF
.	TRBV27	TRBJ2-7	TRBD1	TGTGCCAGCAGTTTCGCTCTAGGGGGCTGGGACGAGCAGTACTTC	CASSFALGGWDEQYF
.	TRBV15	TRBJ1-4	.	TGTGCCACCAGCAGACCCCGCGAGGGGAATGAAAAACTGTTTTTT	CATSRPREGNEKLFF
once	TRBV25-1	TRBJ2-7	.	TGTGCCAGCAGTGAATCCGGGAAAATCTCCTACGAGCAGTACTTC	CASSESGKISYEQYF
.	TRBV27	TRBJ2-1	TRBD1	TGTGCCAGCAGTTTAGAAGTCGGACAGGTCTATAATGAGCAGTTCTTC	CASSLEVGQVYNEQFF
few	TRBV9	TRBJ1-1	.	TGTGCCAGCAGCCCGGGGGACACTGAAGCTTTCTTT	CASSPGDTEAFF
.	TRBV7-9	TRBJ2-3	TRBD2	TGTGCCAGCAGCTTTCTAGCGGGAGATACAGATACGCAGTATTTT	CASSFLAGDTDTQYF
.	TRBV7-9	TRBJ1-1	.	TGTGCCAGCAGCTTCCTCCCAGGGGAGGGCACTGAAGCTTTCTTT	CASSFLPGEGTEAFF
.	TRBV27	TRBJ1-1	.	TGTGCCAGCCGGCAGGTATACGGGAACACTGAAGCTTTCTTT	CASRQVYGNTEAFF
.	TRBV7-9	TRBJ2-3	.	TGTGCCAGCAGCTTCCCACTGGGCGATACGCAGTATTTT	CASSFPLGDTQYF
.	TRBV9	TRBJ2-2	.	TGTGCCAGCAGCGTATTTAAGGGGTACACCGGGGAGCTGTTTTTT	CASSVFKGYTGELFF
once	TRBV27	TRBJ1-1	TRBD1	TGTGCCAGCAGTAAAGACAGGGGGAACACTGAAGCTTTCTTT	CASSKDRGNTEAFF